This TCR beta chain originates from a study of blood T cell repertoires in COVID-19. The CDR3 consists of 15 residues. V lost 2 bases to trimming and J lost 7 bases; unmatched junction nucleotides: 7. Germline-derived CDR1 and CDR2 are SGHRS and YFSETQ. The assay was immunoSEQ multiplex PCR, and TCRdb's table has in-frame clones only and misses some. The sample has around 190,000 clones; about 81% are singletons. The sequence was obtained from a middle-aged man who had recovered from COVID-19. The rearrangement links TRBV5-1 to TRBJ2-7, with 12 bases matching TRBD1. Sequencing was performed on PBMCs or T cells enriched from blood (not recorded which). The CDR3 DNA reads TGCGCCAGCAGCTTCTCGGGACAGGGGGCGCAGGAGCAGTACTTC. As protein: CASSFSGQGAQEQYF.